The rows below give T cell receptor beta chains drawn from one sample of a study of shared clonotypes between healthy human individuals. This table comes from immunoSEQ multiplex PCR, and its TCRdb copy is limited to in-frame clones, with some not included. The sample yields 640,000 or so clones, roughly 70% seen once. Input material: memory CD4+ T cells sorted from blood. The receptor source for this set is a woman in her twenties or thirties in good health. CDR3s include the opening cysteine and the closing phenylalanine or tryptophan. D genes are given only for firm matches. Clone size appears in some rows only: once, few, many, or a class for an expanded clone.

d_call j_call v_call clone_size cdr3_nt cdr3_aa
- TRBJ1-4 TRBV18 - TGTGCCAGCTCACCACCAGGGTCTCTGAATGAAAAACTGTTTTTT CASSPPGSLNEKLFF
TRBD2 TRBJ2-7 TRBV18 once TGTGCCAGCTCACCCCAAGGAAGCGGGGGGTCAGCCGAGCAGTACTTC CASSPQGSGGSAEQYF
- TRBJ2-7 TRBV10-3 - TGTGCCATCAGTGAGCACCTGGGAGAGCAGTACTTC CAISEHLGEQYF
- TRBJ2-7 TRBV2 - TGTGCCAGCAGCACTACTAGAGGCGAGCAGTACTTC CASSTTRGEQYF
- TRBJ2-3 TRBV19 - TGTGCCAGTAGTATTGTGACCGGAGGTACGCAGTATTTT CASSIVTGGTQYF
- TRBJ1-1 TRBV4-1 - TGCGCCAGCAGCCGAGGACGGGCTATGGGGCATACTGAAGCTTTCTTT CASSRGRAMGHTEAFF
- TRBJ2-1 TRBV27 - TGTGCCACCACGACAGCATTAAGCTCCTACAATGAGCAGTTCTTC CATTTALSSYNEQFF
TRBD1 TRBJ1-2 TRBV6-5 - TGTGCCAGCAGTTACTCGAACCAGGGGGCACGTGGCTACACCTTC CASSYSNQGARGYTF
TRBD1 TRBJ2-7 TRBV5-4 - TGTGCCAGCAGCGTAGGGACAGGGCCCTCCTACGAGCAGTACTTC CASSVGTGPSYEQYF
- TRBJ2-3 TRBV5-6 - TGTGCCAGCAGCTTCAGCATTAGCACAGATACGCAGTATTTT CASSFSISTDTQYF
- TRBJ2-5 TRBV6-1 - TGTGCCAGCAGTACCTGGACAGATCAAGAGACCCAGTACTTC CASSTWTDQETQYF
- TRBJ2-5 TRBV5-1 - TGCGCCAGCAGCGCTACAGTTCAAGAGACCCAGTACTTC CASSATVQETQYF
TRBD1 TRBJ1-1 TRBV7-9 - TGTGCCAGCAGCTCAATAGGACAGGGGGCGCACACTGAAGCTTTCTTT CASSSIGQGAHTEAFF
- TRBJ2-1 TRBV7-9 - TGTGCCAGCAGCTTAGCGGCGGGCTCCTACAATGAGCAGTTCTTC CASSLAAGSYNEQFF
- TRBJ1-1 TRBV7-7 few TGTGCCAGCAGCTTATCGCAGAGCACTGAAGCTTTCTTT CASSLSQSTEAFF
- TRBJ1-1 TRBV19 - TGTGCCAGTAGTATGCTCCGGGGAGTTACTGAAGCTTTCTTT CASSMLRGVTEAFF
- TRBJ1-5 TRBV2 few TGTGCCAGCAGAAAACAGGTTAGCAATCAGCCCCAGCATTTT CASRKQVSNQPQHF
TRBD1 TRBJ1-4 TRBV7-8 few TGTGCCAGCAGATCGGGACAGGGCCTTAATGAAAAACTGTTTTTT CASRSGQGLNEKLFF
- TRBJ2-7 TRBV7-9 once TGTGCCAGCAGCCCTGAGCAGTTTGACTCCTACGAGCAGTACTTC CASSPEQFDSYEQYF
TRBD2 TRBJ2-2 TRBV4-1 few TGCGCCAGCAGCCAGGCAAGTAGCGGGGACACCGGGGAGCTGTTTTTT CASSQASSGDTGELFF
- TRBJ1-5 TRBV18 - TGTGCCAGCTCACCACCAAGTCCCCAGCATTTT CASSPPSPQHF
- TRBJ1-2 TRBV7-9 - TGTGCCAGCAGCTTTGGCGGAACGGAGGGCTACACCTTC CASSFGGTEGYTF
- TRBJ1-3 TRBV30 - TGTGCCTGGGGAGTATATCTTGGAAACACCATATATTTT CAWGVYLGNTIYF
- TRBJ1-3 TRBV28 - TGTGCCAGCAGTATAAGGGTTCGGGGAAACACCATATATTTT CASSIRVRGNTIYF
TRBD1 TRBJ1-5 TRBV27 few TGTGCCAGCAGGACCGGGACAGGGAATCAGCCCCAGCATTTT CASRTGTGNQPQHF
TRBD1 TRBJ1-5 TRBV28 many TGTGCCAGCAGTGCCCGGGACAGGGGAATCAGCAATCAGCCCCAGCATTTT CASSARDRGISNQPQHF
- TRBJ2-1 TRBV5-1 - TGCGCCAGCAGCCTTACTGCAGAGGGATACAATGAGCAGTTCTTC CASSLTAEGYNEQFF
TRBD1 TRBJ1-2 TRBV7-9 - TGTGCCAGCAGCTTAAGGACAGGGTCTCTCTCTGGCTACACCTTC CASSLRTGSLSGYTF
TRBD1 TRBJ1-5 TRBV4-1 - TGCGCCAGCAGCCCCATGGGACAGGGGGGTCAGCCCCAGCATTTT CASSPMGQGGQPQHF
- TRBJ2-7 TRBV2 many TGTGCCAGCCTAGCTAGCGCCTACTCCTACGAGCAGTACTTC CASLASAYSYEQYF
TRBD1 TRBJ1-3 TRBV9 - TGTGCCAGCAGCGACCGAACAGGGGGATCCTTCTCTGGAAACACCATATATTTT CASSDRTGGSFSGNTIYF
- TRBJ2-2 TRBV28 - TGTGCCAGCAGTCCCCAGAGTAACACCGGGGAGCTGTTTTTT CASSPQSNTGELFF
TRBD1 TRBJ1-1 TRBV18 - TGTGCCAGCTCACCACCGAACAGGGGCGTCGCTCTCACTGAAGCTTTCTTT CASSPPNRGVALTEAFF
- TRBJ1-2 TRBV5-4 many TGTGCCAGCAGCTTGCTGACAGGCTATGGCTACACCTTC CASSLLTGYGYTF
TRBD1 TRBJ2-7 TRBV5-1 - TGCGCCAGCAGCTCCGACAGGGCCAAGGACTCCTACGAGCAGTACTTC CASSSDRAKDSYEQYF
- TRBJ2-4 TRBV11-2 - TGTGCCAGCAGCTTAGAATCGGCTATTCAGTACTTC CASSLESAIQYF
- TRBJ2-4 TRBV28 few TGTGCCAGCAGTACCCGCAAGGGCGGACCGGGCAAAAACATTCAGTACTTC CASSTRKGGPGKNIQYF
TRBD2 TRBJ2-5 TRBV19 - TGTGCCAGTAGTCCCTGGACTAGTCGCGAGACCCAGTACTTC CASSPWTSRETQYF
- TRBJ1-4 TRBV28 - TGTGCCAGCAGTTTCTCCCGGGATGAAAAACTGTTTTTT CASSFSRDEKLFF
- TRBJ1-1 TRBV5-1 - TGCGCCAGCAGTCGGCAGATGAACACTGAAGCTTTCTTT CASSRQMNTEAFF
- TRBJ2-7 TRBV7-8 few TGTGCCAGCAGCCCGCATGGGAGGAGCTCCTACGAGCAGTACTTC CASSPHGRSSYEQYF
- TRBJ2-1 TRBV6-5 - TGTGCCAGCAGTTACTCGAGGATCCCCCCCGAGTGGTTCTTC CASSYSRIPPEWFF
TRBD1 TRBJ2-7 TRBV2 - TGTGCCAGCAGCGGACAGGGGGAAGAGCAGTACTTC CASSGQGEEQYF
TRBD1 TRBJ1-2 TRBV5-8 - TGTGCCAGCAGCGCCCGGGACAGTTATCATCTTAGCTACACCTTC CASSARDSYHLSYTF